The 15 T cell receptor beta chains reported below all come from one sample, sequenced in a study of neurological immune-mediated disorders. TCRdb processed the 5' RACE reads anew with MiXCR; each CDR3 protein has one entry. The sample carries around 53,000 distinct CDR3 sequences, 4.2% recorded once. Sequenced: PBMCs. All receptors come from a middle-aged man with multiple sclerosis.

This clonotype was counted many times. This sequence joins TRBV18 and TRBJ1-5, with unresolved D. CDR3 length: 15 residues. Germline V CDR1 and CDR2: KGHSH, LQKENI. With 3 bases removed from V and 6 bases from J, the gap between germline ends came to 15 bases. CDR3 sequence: CASSPQGKGIQPQHF. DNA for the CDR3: TGTGCCAGCTCACCTCAAGGAAAGGGAATTCAGCCCCAGCATTTT.

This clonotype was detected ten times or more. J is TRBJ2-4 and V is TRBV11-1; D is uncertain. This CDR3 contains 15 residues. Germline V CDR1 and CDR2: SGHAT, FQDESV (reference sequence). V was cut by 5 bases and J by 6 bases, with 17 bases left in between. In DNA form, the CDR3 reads TGTGCCAGCAGCCCCCCAGGAATATGGGGAAACATTCAGTACTTC. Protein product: CASSPPGIWGNIQYF.

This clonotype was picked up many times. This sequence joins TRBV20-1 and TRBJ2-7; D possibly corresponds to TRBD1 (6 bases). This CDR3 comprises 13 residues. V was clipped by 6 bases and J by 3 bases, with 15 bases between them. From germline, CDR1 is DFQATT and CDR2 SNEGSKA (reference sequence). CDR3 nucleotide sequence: TGCAGTGCCCAGGGGCCGGAACTCTACGAGCAGTACTTC. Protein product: CSAQGPELYEQYF.

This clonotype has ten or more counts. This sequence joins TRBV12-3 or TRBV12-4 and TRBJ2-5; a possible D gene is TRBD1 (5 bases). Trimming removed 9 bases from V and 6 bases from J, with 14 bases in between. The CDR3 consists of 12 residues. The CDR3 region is CARGQTLKTQYF. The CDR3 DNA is TGTGCCAGGGGGCAAACGTTGAAGACCCAGTACTTC.

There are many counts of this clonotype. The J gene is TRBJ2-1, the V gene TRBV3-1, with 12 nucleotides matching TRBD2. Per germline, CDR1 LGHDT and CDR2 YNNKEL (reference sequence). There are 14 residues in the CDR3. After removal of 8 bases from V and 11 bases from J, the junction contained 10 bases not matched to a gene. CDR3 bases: TGTGCCAGCGGGGATGGGACTAGCGGGCTCCAGCAGTTCTTC. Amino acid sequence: CASGDGTSGLQQFF.

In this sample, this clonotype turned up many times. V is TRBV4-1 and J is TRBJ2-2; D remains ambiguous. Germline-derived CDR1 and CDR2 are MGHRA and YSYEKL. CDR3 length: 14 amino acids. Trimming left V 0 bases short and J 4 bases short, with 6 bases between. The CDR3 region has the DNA TGCGCCAGCAGCCAAGAGGCGGCCACCGGGGAGCTGTTTTTT. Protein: CASSQEAATGELFF.

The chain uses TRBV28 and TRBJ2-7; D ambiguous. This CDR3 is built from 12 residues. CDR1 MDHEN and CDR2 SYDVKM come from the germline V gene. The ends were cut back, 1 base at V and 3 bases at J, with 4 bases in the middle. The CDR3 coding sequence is TGTGCCAGCAGTTTATCAAACTACGAGCAGTACTTC. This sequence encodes CASSLSNYEQYF.

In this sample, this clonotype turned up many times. The CDR3 reads CASSESGGGADTQYF. In nucleotides, the CDR3 is TGTGCCAGCAGTGAGTCCGGGGGAGGAGCAGATACGCAGTATTTT. The gene calls are TRBV6-4 and TRBJ2-3; perhaps TRBD2 as D (6 bases). Trimming removed 3 bases from V and 4 bases from J, with 14 bases in between. The germline V gene has CDR1 MRHNA and CDR2 SNTAGT. This CDR3 has 15 residues.

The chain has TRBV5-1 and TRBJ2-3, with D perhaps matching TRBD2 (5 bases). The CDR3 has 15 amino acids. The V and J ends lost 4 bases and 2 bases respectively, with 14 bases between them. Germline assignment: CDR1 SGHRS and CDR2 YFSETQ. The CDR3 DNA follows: TGCGCCAGCAGCCCTCCAGCGGATAACACAGATACGCAGTATTTT. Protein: CASSPPADNTDTQYF.

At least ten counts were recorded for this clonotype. This chain's CDR3 is CASSLWSGTQATDTQYF. The CDR3 DNA is TGCGCCAGCAGCTTGTGGTCGGGAACTCAAGCCACAGATACGCAGTATTTT. The chain recombines TRBV5-1 with TRBJ2-3; the D gene is possibly TRBD2 (5 bases). V was clipped by 1 base and J by 2 bases, with 17 bases between them. Per the germline V gene, CDR1 is SGHRS and CDR2 is YFSETQ. The CDR3 consists of 17 residues. The whole variable domain, remainder taken from reference TRBV5-1 and TRBJ2-3, is KAGVTQTPRYLIKTRGQQVTLSCSPISGHRSVSWYQQTPGQGLQFLFEYFSETQRNKGNFPGRFSGRQFSNSRSEMNVSTLELGDSALYLCASSLWSGTQATDTQYFGPGTRLTVL.

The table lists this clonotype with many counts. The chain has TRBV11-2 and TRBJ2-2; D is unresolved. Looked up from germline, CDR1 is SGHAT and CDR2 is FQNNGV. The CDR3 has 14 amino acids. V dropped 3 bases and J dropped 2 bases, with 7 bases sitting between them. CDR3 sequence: CASSFLANTGELFF. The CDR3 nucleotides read TGTGCCAGCAGCTTTTTGGCTAACACCGGGGAGCTGTTTTTT.

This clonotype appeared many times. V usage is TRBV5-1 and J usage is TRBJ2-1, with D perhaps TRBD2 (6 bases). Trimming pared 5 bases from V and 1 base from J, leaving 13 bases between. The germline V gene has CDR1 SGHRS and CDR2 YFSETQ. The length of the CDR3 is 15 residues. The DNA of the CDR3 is TGCGCCAGCAGAGTTGCGGGGACTTCCTACAATGAGCAGTTCTTC. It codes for CASRVAGTSYNEQFF.

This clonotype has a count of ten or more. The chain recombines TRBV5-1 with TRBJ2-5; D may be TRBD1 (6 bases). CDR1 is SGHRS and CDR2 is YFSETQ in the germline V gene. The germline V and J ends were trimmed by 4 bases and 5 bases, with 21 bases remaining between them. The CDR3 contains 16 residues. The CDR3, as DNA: TGCGCCAGCAGCCGCCGACAGGAATCAAGGGGGGAGACCCAGTACTTC. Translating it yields CASSRRQESRGETQYF.

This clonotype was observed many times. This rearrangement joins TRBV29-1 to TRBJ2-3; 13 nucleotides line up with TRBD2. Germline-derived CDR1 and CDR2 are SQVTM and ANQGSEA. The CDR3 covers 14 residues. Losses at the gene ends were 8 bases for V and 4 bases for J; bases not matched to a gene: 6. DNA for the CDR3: TGCAGCCCCTATGGACTAGCGGGAGCAGATACGCAGTATTTT. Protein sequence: CSPYGLAGADTQYF.

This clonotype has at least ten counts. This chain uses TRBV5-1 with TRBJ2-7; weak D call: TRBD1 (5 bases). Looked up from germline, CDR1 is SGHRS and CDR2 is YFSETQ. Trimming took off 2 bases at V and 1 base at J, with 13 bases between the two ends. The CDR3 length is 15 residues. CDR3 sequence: CASSFTGPPSYEQYF. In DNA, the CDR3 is TGCGCCAGCAGCTTTACAGGCCCCCCATCCTACGAGCAGTACTTC.